The T cell receptor (beta chain) described here comes from a study of T cell responses to AZD1222 COVID-19 vaccine. Study conclusions and caveats: Across spike, vaccine-associated CD4 TCRs were found, dominant at 160-218 and 743-854.

Some clones are missing from TCRdb's copy, which holds only in-frame ones; the method was immunoSEQ multiplex PCR. The sample has 110,000 or so clones, more than 70% seen once. With regard to this clone: Antigen specificity is unknown.

Between the trimmed V and J ends, which lost 2 bases and 4 bases, there was a span of 8 bases. CDR1 MNHEY and CDR2 SVGAGI come from the germline V gene. The CDR3 runs 13 residues. The material was peripheral blood, obtained on day 0 of AZD1222 vaccination. The chain couples TRBV6-5 to TRBJ1-2; no reliable D call. This clonotype originated in an adult in good health. CDR3 residues: CASSYRASYGYTF. CDR3 sequence (DNA): TGTGCCAGCAGTTACAGGGCTAGCTATGGCTACACCTTC.